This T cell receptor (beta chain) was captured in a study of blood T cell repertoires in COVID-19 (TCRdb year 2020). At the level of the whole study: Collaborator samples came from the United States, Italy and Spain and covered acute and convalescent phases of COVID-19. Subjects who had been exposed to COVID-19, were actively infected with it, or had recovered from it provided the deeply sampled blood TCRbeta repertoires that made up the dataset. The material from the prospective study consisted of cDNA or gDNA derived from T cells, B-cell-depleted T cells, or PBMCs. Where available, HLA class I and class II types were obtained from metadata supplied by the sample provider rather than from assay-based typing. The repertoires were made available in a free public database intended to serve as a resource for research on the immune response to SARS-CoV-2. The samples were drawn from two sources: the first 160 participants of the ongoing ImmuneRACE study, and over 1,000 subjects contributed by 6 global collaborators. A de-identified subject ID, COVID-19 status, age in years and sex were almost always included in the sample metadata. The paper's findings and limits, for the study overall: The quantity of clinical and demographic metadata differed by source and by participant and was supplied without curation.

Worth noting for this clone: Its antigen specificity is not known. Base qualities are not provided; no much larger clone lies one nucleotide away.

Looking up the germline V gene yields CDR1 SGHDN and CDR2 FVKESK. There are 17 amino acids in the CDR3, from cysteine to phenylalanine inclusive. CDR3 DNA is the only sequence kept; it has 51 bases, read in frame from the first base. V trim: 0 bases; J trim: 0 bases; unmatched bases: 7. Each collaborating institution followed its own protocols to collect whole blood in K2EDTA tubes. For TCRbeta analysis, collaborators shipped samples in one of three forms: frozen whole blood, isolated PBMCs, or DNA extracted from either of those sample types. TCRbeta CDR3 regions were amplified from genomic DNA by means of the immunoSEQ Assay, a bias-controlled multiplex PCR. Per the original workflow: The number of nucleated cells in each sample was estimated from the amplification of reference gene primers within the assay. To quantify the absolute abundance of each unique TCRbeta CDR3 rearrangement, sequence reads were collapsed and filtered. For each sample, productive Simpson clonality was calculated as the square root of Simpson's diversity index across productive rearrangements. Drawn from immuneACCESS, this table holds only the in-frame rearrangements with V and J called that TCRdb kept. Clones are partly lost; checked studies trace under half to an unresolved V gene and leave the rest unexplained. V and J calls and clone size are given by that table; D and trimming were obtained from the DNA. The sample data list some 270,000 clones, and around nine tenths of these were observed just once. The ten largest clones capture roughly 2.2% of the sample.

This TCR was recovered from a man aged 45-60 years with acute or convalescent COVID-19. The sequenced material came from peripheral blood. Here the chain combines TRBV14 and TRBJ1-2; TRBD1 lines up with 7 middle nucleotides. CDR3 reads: CASSQDRGQKANYGYTF. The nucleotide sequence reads TGTGCCAGCAGCCAAGATAGGGGACAGAAAGCTAACTATGGCTACACCTTC.